This TCR beta chain derives from a study of T cell changes during pregnancy in multiple sclerosis. Assay: immunoSEQ multiplex PCR; the TCRdb copy retains only in-frame clones and omits some. This sample yields 35,000 to 50,000 clones, of which 89% are seen a single time; approximately 1.2% belongs to the top ten. The J segment lost 7 bases and the V segment lost 5 bases, leaving 7 bases of the junction unmatched. This CDR3 has 13 residues. Germline values: CDR1 SQVTM, CDR2 ANQGSEA. The genes are TRBV29-1 and TRBJ2-1; 8 nucleotides line up with TRBD2. This material consisted of CD4+ T cells from peripheral blood mononuclear cells, taken after pregnancy. The sequence was collected from a female donor with multiple sclerosis, enrolled in a pregnancy study. CDR3 in amino acids: CSVRLAIANEQFF. DNA of the CDR3: TGCAGCGTTCGACTAGCGATAGCGAATGAGCAGTTCTTC.